This T cell receptor (beta chain) came from a study of blood T cell repertoires in COVID-19. Study-level information: Acute and convalescent COVID-19 specimens originated in the United States, Italy and Spain. Sample material is recorded as cDNA or gDNA derived from T cells, B-cell-depleted T cells, or PBMCs.

The V gene's germline CDR1 is SGHKS and CDR2 YYEKEE (reference sequence). Between the trimmed V and J ends, which lost 4 bases and 1 base, there was a span of 11 bases. This CDR3 spans 14 amino acids. As processed by the authors: Amplification from reference gene primers served as the basis for estimated nucleated cell counts. The repertoire was sequenced with immunoSEQ multiplex PCR; TCRdb's copy has only in-frame clones and lacks some. The V and J calls and clone size are taken from that table; D and trimming were inferred from the DNA. The table lists 150,000 to 200,000 clones, about 87% of them singletons.

This TCR was sampled from a man aged 18 to 29 with active or convalescent COVID-19. The chain is built from TRBV5-5 and TRBJ1-1, with no clear D. Sequencing used peripheral blood. CDR3 bases: TGTGCCAGCAGCCGCGACACAGCGAACACTGAAGCTTTCTTT. Translating gives CASSRDTANTEAFF.